This TCR beta chain appears in the sequencing data of a study of shared T cell receptors in the human thymus. This table comes from immunoSEQ multiplex PCR, and its TCRdb copy is limited to in-frame clones, with some not included. This repertoire shows over 65,000 clones, roughly 96% found once; its top ten account for around 0.033%. Between the trimmed V and J ends, which lost 4 bases and 7 bases, there was a span of 16 bases. This CDR3 comprises 15 residues. Germline V gene lookup returns CDR1 MNHNY and CDR2 SVGAGI (reference sequence). This clonotype was sampled from a human donor. Sequencing input: thymocytes. This rearrangement joins TRBV6-6 to TRBJ1-4, with D hard to call. The CDR3 bases are TGTGCCAGCAGTTCCTCTGACGGGATGGGTGAAAAACTGTTTTTT. It is translated as CASSSSDGMGEKLFF.